This TCR beta chain stems from a study of T cell responses to AZD1222 COVID-19 vaccine. Overall study results and limits: Every sample of the repertoires postdated the peak T cell response.

This clone was counted a single time. Its antigen is unknown. Sequencing used immunoSEQ multiplex PCR; TCRdb keeps in-frame clones, though not all of them. Here the sample spans about 150,000 clones, approximately 91% being singletons. Specimen: peripheral blood, collected 28 days after the second dose of the MenACWY control vaccine. This TCR was sampled from an adult who received the MenACWY meningococcal vaccine as a control.

The CDR3 is CASSFPGTPYGYTF. CDR3 in DNA: TGTGCCAGCAGCTTTCCGGGCACCCCATATGGCTACACCTTC. The chain links TRBV7-2 to TRBJ1-2; D is ambiguous. V was cut by 3 bases and J by 5 bases, with 13 bases left in between. Germline values: CDR1 SGHTA, CDR2 FQGNSA. This CDR3 region has 14 residues.